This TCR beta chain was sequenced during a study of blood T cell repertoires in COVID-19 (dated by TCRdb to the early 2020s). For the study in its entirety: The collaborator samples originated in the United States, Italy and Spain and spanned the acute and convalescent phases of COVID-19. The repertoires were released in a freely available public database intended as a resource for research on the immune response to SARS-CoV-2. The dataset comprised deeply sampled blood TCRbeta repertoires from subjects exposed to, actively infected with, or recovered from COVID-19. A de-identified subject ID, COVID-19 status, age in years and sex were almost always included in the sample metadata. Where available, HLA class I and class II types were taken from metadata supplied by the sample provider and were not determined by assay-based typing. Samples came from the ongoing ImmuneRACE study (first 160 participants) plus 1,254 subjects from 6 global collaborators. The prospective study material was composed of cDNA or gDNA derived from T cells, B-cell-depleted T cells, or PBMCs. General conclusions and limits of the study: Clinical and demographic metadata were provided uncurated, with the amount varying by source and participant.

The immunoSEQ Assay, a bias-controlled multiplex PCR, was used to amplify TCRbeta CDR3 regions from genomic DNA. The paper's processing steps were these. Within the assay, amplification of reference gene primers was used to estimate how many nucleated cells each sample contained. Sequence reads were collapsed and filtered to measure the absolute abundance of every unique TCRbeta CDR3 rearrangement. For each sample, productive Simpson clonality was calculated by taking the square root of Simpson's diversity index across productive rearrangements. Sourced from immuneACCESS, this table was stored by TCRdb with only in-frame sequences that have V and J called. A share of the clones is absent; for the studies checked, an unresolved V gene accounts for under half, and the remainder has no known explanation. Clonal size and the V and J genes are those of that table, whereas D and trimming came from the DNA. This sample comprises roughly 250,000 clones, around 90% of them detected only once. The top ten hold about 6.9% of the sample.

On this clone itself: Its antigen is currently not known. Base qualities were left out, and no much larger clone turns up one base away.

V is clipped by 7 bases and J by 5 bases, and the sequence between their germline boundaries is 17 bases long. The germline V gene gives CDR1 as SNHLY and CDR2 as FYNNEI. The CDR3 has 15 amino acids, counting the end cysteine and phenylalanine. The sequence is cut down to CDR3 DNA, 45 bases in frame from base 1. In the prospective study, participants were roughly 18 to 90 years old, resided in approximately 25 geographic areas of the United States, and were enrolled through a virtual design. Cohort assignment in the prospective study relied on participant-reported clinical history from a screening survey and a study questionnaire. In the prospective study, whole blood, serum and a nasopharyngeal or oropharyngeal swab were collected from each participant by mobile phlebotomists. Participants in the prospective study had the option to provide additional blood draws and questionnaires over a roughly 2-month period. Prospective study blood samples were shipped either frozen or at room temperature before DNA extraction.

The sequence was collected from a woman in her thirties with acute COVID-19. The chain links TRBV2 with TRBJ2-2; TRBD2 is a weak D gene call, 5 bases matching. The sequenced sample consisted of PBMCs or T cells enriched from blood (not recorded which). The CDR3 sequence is CASKKSIGITGELFF. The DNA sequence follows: TGTGCCAGCAAGAAGTCTATCGGGATTACCGGGGAGCTGTTTTTT.